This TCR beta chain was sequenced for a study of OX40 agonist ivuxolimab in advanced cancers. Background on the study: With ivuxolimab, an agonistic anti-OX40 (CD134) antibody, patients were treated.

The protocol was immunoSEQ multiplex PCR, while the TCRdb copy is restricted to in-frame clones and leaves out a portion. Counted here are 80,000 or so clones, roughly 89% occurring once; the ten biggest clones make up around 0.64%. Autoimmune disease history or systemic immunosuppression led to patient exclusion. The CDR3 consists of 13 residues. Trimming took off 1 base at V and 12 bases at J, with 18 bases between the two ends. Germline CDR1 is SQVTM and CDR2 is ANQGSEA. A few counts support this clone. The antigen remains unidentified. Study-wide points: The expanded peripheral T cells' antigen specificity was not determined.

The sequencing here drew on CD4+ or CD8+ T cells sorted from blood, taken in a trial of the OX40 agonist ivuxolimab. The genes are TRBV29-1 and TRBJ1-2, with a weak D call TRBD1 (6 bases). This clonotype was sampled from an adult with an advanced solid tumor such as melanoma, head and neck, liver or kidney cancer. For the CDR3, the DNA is TGCAGCGTTGAAGTTGCGACAGGATGGGGCCACACCTTC. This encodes CSVEVATGWGHTF.